This entry features one T cell receptor beta chain sequence. Within the sample, other DNA sequences also encode this same CDR3. The sample belongs to a study of blood T cell repertoires in COVID-19. The V segment lost 4 bases and the J segment 5 bases; nucleotides outside the gene matches: 7. The CDR3 contains 14 residues. Per the germline V gene, CDR1 is MNHEY and CDR2 is SMNVEV (reference sequence). TCRdb's copy holds only in-frame clones and misses some; the assay was immunoSEQ multiplex PCR. In the table there are around 200,000 clones, about 86% of which are singletons. The sequence came from a woman aged 18-29 years who had recovered from COVID-19. The sample was peripheral blood. This chain joins TRBV27 and TRBJ1-1; TRBD1 aligns across 7 bases. The DNA for the CDR3 is TGTGCCAGCAGTTCAGGGGGTGGCTTGACTGAAGCTTTCTTT. Protein sequence: CASSSGGGLTEAFF.